This TCR beta chain was observed in a study of blood T cells in healthy people across ages (dated by TCRdb to the mid-2010s). In terms of the full investigation: Template switching captured roughly one uniquely barcoded TCR beta cDNA molecule per two T cells in model experiments. The study measured age-related changes in TCR beta repertoire diversity using deep sequencing normalized with unique cDNA molecular identifiers. The donors were divided into four age groups: young (average around 16 years), middle-aged (around 37), aged (approximately 62) and long-lived (about 79). To avoid experimental bias, donors of different ages were distributed randomly across sequencing lanes. For two donors (one aged 18 to 30 and one aged 80 or older), the study analyzed two additional independent replicas of 1 million unique cDNA reads from the same blood draw.

Study-wide conclusions, independent of this receptor: Estimates of total diversity based on one million sequenced T cells were considered lower bounds and underestimates. Donor CMV infection status was unknown, potentially confounding age-related changes in expanded clonotypes. As age increased, observed TCR beta diversity per million T cells dropped in a roughly linear way, and a significant reduction was already evident by age 40. Bulk unsorted PBMC profiling prevented conclusive comparison of naive and antigen-experienced compartments. The percentage of naive T cells measured by flow cytometry correlated strongly with observed TCR beta diversity. Compared with the aged group, more naive CD4+ T cells, fewer expanded clones and increased TCR diversity were shown by the long-lived group, suggesting age selection.

The method behind the library was 5' RACE. The sample was run on an Illumina HiSeq 2500. A second PCR of roughly 6 to 12 cycles was performed with a sample-barcoded 5' primer and a J-beta primer mix. Each TCR beta cDNA molecule received a unique molecular identifier from a template-switch 5' adaptor carrying 12 random nucleotides. At least 3 million CDR3-containing paired-end reads were obtained from each sample. First-strand cDNA synthesis was performed from all RNA using the Mint cDNA synthesis kit, with priming by a TRBC-specific oligonucleotide. Following uracil-DNA glycosylase treatment, a first 18-cycle PCR with universal primers M1SS and BC2_uni_R was performed on all cDNA. The study's own analysis went as follows. For normalization, 1 million high-quality reads were randomly selected from each sample, with every read carrying a distinct molecular identifier. Instead of being binned into consensus sequences, reads with shared molecular identifiers were discarded. MiTCR, with a Q25 quality threshold and the strictest error-elimination algorithm, was used for CDR3 identification, clonotype clustering and error correction. A nonparametric unseen species model with Euler transformation was used to estimate a lower bound on total TCR beta diversity. Using fastp trimming at Q25 and MiXCR clonotype assembly, TCRdb reanalyzed the public sequencing data and kept in-frame beta chains. All rows with the same CDR3 protein become a single entry with the most common DNA and genes. In this record, the V and J calls reflect TCRdb's handling and not the investigators' own analysis. This sample comprises about 1.6 million distinct CDR3 sequences, roughly a third of them detected only once. The biggest ten clones account for approximately 11% of the sample.

Its CDR3 holds 14 amino acids, cysteine through phenylalanine. Only CDR3 DNA is held: 42 bases, read in frame from base 1. CDR1 and CDR2 (SQVTM, ANQGSEA) derive from the germline V gene. Trimmed from V: 7 bases; trimmed from J: 5 bases; junction bases lacking a gene match: 11. Regarding this clonotype: Its antigen is not yet known. Being one base from a much bigger clone, this may be a read error.

The roughly 39 donors, aged roughly 6 to 90 years, were systemically healthy Caucasian individuals from Russia. Roughly 9.5 milliliters of peripheral blood were drawn from each donor into EDTA-treated Vacutainer tubes. PBMCs were isolated by Ficoll-Paque density-gradient centrifugation, with at least 7 million obtained per sample. Total RNA, at least 5.5 micrograms per sample, was extracted from PBMCs with Trizol reagent. For every donor, flow cytometry on a PBMC aliquot measured the percentage of naive CD45RAhigh/CD27high T cells. The source material was blood. The receptor comes from a woman in her twenties or thirties in good health. Recombination joined TRBV29-1 with TRBJ2-7; TRBD1 matches 10 bases in the middle. The CDR3 amino acid sequence is: CSADPRTGGDEQYF. The base sequence is TGCAGCGCCGACCCCAGGACAGGGGGTGACGAGCAGTACTTC.